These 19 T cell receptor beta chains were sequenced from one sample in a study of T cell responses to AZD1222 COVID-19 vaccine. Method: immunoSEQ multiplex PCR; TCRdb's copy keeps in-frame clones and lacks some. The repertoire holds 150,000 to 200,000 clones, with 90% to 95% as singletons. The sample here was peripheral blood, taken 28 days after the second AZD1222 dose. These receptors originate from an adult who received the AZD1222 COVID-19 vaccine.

The CDR3 reads CASSLVGQSYNEQFF. In DNA, the CDR3 is TGTGCCAGCAGCTTAGTGGGACAGTCATACAATGAGCAGTTCTTC. The J gene is TRBJ2-1, the V gene TRBV7-2; 7 bases fit TRBD1. V was clipped by 1 base and J by 4 bases; unmatched bases: 4. The germline V gene has CDR1 SGHTA and CDR2 FQGNSA. The CDR3 sequence is 15 residues long.

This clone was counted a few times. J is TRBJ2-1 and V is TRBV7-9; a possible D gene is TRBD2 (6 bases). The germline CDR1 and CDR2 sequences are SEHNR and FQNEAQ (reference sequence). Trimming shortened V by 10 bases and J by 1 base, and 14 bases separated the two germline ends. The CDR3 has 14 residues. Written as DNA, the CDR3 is TGTGCCACCATCTACGGGAGTTCCTACAATGAGCAGTTCTTC. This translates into CATIYGSSYNEQFF.

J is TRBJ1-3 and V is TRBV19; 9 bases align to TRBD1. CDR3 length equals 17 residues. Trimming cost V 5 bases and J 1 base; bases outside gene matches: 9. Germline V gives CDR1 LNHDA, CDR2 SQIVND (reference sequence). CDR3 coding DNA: TGTGCCAGTAGTTCCCTCCGGACAGGGGCTTCTGGAAACACCATATATTTT. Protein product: CASSSLRTGASGNTIYF. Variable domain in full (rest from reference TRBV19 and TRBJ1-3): DGGITQSPKYLFRKEGQNVTLSCEQNLNHDAMYWYRQDPGQGLRLIYYSQIVNDFQKGDIAEGYSVSREKKESFPLTVTSAQKNPTAFYLCASSSLRTGASGNTIYFGEGSWLTVV.

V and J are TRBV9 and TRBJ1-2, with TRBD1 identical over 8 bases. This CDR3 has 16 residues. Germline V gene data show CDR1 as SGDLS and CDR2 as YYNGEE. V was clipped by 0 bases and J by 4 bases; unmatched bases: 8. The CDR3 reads CASSVVGGQGLYGYTF. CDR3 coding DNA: TGTGCCAGCAGCGTAGTTGGTGGACAGGGCCTCTATGGCTACACCTTC. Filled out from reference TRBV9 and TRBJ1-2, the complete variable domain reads DSGVTQTPKHLITATGQRVTLRCSPRSGDLSVYWYQQSLDQGLQFLIQYYNGEERAKGNILERFSAQQFPDLHSELNLSSLELGDSALYFCASSVVGGQGLYGYTFGSGTRLTVV.

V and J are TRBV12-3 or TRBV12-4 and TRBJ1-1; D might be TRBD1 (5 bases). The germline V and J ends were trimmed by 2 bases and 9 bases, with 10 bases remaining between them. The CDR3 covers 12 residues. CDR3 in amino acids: CASSLQAGKAFF. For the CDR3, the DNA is TGTGCCAGCAGTTTACAGGCAGGGAAAGCTTTCTTT.

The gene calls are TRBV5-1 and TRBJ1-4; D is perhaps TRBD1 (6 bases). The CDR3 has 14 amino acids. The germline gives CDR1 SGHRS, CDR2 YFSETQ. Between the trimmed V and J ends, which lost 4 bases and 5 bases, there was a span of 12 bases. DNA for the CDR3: TGCGCCAGCAGCCCCCAAGGGACAAATGAAAAACTGTTTTTT. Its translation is CASSPQGTNEKLFF. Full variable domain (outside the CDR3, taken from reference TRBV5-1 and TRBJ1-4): KAGVTQTPRYLIKTRGQQVTLSCSPISGHRSVSWYQQTPGQGLQFLFEYFSETQRNKGNFPGRFSGRQFSNSRSEMNVSTLELGDSALYLCASSPQGTNEKLFFGSGTQLSVL.

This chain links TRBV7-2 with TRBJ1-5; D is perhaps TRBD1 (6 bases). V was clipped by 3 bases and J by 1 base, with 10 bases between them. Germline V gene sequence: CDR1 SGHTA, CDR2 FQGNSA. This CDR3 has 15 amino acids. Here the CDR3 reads CASSFGTWSNQPQHF. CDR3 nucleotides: TGTGCCAGCAGCTTCGGGACATGGAGCAATCAGCCCCAGCATTTT.

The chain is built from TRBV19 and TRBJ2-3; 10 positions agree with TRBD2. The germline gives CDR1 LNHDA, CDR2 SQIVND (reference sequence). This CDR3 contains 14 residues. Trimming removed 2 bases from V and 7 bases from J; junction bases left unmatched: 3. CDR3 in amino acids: CASSISGGANTQYF. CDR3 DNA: TGTGCCAGTAGTATAAGCGGGGGGGCGAATACGCAGTATTTT.

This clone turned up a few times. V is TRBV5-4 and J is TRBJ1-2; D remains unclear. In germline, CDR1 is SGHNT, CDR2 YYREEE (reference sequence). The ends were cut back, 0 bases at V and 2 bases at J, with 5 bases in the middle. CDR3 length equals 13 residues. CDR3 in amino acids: CASSLAQNYGYTF. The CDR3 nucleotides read TGTGCCAGCAGCTTGGCTCAGAACTATGGCTACACCTTC.

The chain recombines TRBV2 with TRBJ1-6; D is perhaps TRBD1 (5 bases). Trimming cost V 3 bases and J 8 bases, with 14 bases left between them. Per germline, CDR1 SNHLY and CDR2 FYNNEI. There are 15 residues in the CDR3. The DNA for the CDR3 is TGTGCCAGCAGTGATTTTATATTGGGGGATTCACCCCTCCACTTT. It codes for CASSDFILGDSPLHF.

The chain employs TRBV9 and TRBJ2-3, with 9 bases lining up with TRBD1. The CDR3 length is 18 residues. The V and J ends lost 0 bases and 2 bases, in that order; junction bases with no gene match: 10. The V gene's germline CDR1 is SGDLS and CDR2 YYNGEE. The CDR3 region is CASSVAGVGTGLTDTQYF. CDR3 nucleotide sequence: TGTGCCAGCAGCGTAGCTGGGGTTGGGACAGGGCTCACAGATACGCAGTATTTT.

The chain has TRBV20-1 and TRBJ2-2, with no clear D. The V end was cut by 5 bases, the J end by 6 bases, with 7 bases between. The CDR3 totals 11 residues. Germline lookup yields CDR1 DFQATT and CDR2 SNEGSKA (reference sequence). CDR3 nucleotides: TGCAGTGCTTTAATCTCCGGGGAGCTGTTTTTT. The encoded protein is CSALISGELFF.

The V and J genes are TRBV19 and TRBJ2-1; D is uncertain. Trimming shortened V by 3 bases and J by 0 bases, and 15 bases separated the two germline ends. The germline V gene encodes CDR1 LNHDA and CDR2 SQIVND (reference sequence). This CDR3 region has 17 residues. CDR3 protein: CASSIGLASSSYNEQFF. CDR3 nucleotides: TGTGCCAGTAGTATTGGCCTTGCATCTAGCTCCTACAATGAGCAGTTCTTC.

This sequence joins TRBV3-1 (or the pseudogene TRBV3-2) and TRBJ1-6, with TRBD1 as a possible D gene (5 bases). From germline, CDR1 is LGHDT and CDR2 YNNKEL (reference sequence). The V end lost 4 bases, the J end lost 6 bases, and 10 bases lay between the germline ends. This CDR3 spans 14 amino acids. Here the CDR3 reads CASSLRELNSPLHF. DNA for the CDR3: TGTGCCAGCAGCCTCAGGGAACTTAATTCACCCCTCCACTTT.

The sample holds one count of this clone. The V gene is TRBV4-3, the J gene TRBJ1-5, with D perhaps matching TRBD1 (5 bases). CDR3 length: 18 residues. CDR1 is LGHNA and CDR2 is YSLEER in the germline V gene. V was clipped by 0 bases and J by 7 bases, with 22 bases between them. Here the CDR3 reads CASSQDHFGGVGSQPQHF. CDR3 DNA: TGCGCCAGCAGCCAAGATCATTTCGGGGGGGTTGGGAGCCAGCCCCAGCATTTT.

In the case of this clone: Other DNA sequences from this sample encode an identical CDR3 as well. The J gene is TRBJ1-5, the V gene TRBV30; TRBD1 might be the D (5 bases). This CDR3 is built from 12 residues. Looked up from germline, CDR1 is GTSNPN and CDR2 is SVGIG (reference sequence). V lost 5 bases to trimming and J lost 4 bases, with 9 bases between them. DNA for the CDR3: TGTGCCTGGGGACGGGGGAATCAGCCCCAGCATTTT. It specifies CAWGRGNQPQHF.

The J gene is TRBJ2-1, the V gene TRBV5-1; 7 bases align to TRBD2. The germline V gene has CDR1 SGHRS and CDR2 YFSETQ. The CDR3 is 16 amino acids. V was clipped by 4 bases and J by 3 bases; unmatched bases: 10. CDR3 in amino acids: CASSPGGGLNYNEQFF. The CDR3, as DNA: TGCGCCAGCAGCCCGGGAGGTGGACTGAACTACAATGAGCAGTTCTTC.

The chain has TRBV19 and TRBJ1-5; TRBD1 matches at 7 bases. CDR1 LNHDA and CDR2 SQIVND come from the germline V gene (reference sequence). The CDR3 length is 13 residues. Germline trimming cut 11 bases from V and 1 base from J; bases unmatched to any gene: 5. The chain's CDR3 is CAGSRGSNQPQHF. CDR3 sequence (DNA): TGTGCCGGGTCCAGGGGGAGCAATCAGCCCCAGCATTTT.

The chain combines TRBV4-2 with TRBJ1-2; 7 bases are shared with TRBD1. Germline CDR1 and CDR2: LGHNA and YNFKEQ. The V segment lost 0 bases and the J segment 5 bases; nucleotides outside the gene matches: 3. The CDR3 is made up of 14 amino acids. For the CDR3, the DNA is TGTGCCAGCAGCCAAGAGGGACAGCCTTATGGCTACACCTTC. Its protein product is CASSQEGQPYGYTF.